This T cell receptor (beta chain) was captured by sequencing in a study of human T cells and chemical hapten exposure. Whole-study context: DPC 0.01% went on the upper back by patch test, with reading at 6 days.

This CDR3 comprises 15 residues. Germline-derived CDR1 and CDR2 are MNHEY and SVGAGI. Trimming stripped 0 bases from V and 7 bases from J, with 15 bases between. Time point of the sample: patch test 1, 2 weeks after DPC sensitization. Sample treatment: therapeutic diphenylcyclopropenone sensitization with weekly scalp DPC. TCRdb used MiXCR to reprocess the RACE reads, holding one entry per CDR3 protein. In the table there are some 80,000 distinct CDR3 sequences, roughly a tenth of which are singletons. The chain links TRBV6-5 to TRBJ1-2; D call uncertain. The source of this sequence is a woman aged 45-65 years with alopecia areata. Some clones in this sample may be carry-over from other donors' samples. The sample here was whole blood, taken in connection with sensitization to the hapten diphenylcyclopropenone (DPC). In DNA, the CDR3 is TGTGCCAGCAGTTACTCGACTACAGAGTTTGTTGGCTACACCTTC. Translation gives CASSYSTTEFVGYTF.